The source of this T cell receptor (beta chain) is a study of glioma-infiltrating T cells after dendritic cell vaccination. Study background: Autologous tumor lysate was loaded overnight onto monocyte-derived dendritic cells grown 7 to 8 days with IL-4 and GM-CSF.

The immunoSEQ assay amplified TCRB CDR3 from up to roughly 2 ug DNA. The primer mix had 60 V beta and 13 J beta primers. Libraries were prepared by immunoSEQ multiplex PCR; TCRdb keeps only in-frame clonotypes and omits some of them. The sample carries approximately 99,000 clones, 80% recorded once. Notes on this clone: What it recognizes is unknown.

V shed 5 bases and J 2 bases; nucleotides not matched to a gene: 4. Germline V gene sequence: CDR1 MNHNY, CDR2 SVGAGI (reference sequence). The CDR3 is 15 amino acids. Stated time point: after dendritic cell vaccination, including at tumor progression/relapse. The study, taken as a whole, reports: Few patients contributed both blood and tumor specimens.

The rearrangement uses TRBV6-6 and TRBJ2-1; 9 nucleotides align to TRBD1. The sample here was blood, taken after dendritic cell vaccination. The TCR originated in a human donor with glioblastoma. CDR3 residues: CASSRGQGTYNEQFF. DNA of the CDR3: TGTGCCAGCAGTAGGGGACAGGGAACCTACAATGAGCAGTTCTTC.